This T cell receptor beta chain came from a study of long-term antiretroviral therapy in people with HIV. Study outcomes and limitations: No data on ART adherence, viral resistance or therapy changes.

Turning to this clone: Its specificity is not known.

The libraries were made with immunoSEQ v3.0 at survey level. This table comes from immunoSEQ multiplex PCR, and its TCRdb copy is limited to in-frame clones, with some not included. Here the sample spans about 21,000 clones, approximately 80% being singletons. Germline values: CDR1 SGHDN, CDR2 FVKESK. This CDR3 region has 14 residues. V dropped 1 base and J dropped 9 bases, with 12 bases sitting between them. The sample was unsorted PBMCs, taken 0.5 years after starting antiretroviral therapy. The TCR was taken from a man younger than 35 with HIV. The chain carries TRBV14 and TRBJ2-2, with D possibly being TRBD2 (6 bases). Here the CDR3 DNA reads TGTGCCAGCAGCCAAGTGCGGGGTCACCGGGAGCTGTTTTTT. Translated: CASSQVRGHRELFF.